Following are 22 T cell receptor beta chains from one sample sequenced in a study of shared clonotypes between healthy human individuals. Sequenced by immunoSEQ multiplex PCR; TCRdb stores in-frame clones only, minus some. Among about 1.1 million clones listed, 75% to 80% were seen once. The sequenced material came from memory CD4+ T cells from PBMCs. The subset was: CD45RA-negative fraction. All receptors come from a man aged 18 to 29 in good health. Some clones in this sample may be carry-over from other donors' samples.

There are a few counts of this clone. The chain links TRBV7-2 to TRBJ1-1, with TRBD1 matching 9 bases. After removal of 5 bases from V and 10 bases from J, the junction contained 14 bases not matched to a gene. This CDR3 has 15 amino acids. The germline gives CDR1 SGHTA, CDR2 FQGNSA. The CDR3 region has the DNA TGTGCCAGCAGCGAAAATGCGGGACAGGGCGTCGGAGCTTTCTTT. Protein: CASSENAGQGVGAFF.

J is TRBJ2-3 and V is TRBV6-6, with unresolved D. There are 13 residues in the CDR3. Between the trimmed V and J ends, which lost 6 bases and 6 bases, there was a span of 13 bases. CDR1 and CDR2 from the germline V gene are MNHNY and SVGAGI (reference sequence). The CDR3 nucleotides are TGTGCCAGCAGGCCGGACGGGCGGGATACGCAGTATTTT. Its translation: CASRPDGRDTQYF.

As for this clone: This same CDR3 is encoded by further DNA sequences in the sample. The chain uses TRBV5-6 and TRBJ2-7; 7 bases line up with TRBD1. This CDR3 has 13 amino acids. Germline CDR1 and CDR2: SGHDT and YYEEEE. V was pared by 2 bases and J by 3 bases, with 2 bases of the junction left unmatched. This CDR3 reads CASSFGTDYEQYF. CDR3 DNA sequence: TGTGCCAGCAGCTTCGGGACAGACTACGAGCAGTACTTC.

The gene calls are TRBV9 and TRBJ2-6; no definite D call. Germline CDR1 reads SGDLS; CDR2 reads YYNGEE. The CDR3 extends over 19 amino acids. The ends were cut back, 1 base at V and 0 bases at J, with 17 bases in the middle. This chain's CDR3 is CASSVRSIDHLSGANVLTF. In DNA form, the CDR3 reads TGTGCCAGCAGCGTAAGGAGTATAGATCACCTCTCTGGGGCCAACGTCCTGACTTTC.

The V gene is TRBV5-6, the J gene TRBJ1-2; no definite D call. CDR1 SGHDT and CDR2 YYEEEE come from the germline V gene. CDR3 length: 15 amino acids. Trimming shortened V by 4 bases and J by 3 bases, and 16 bases separated the two germline ends. The CDR3 loop is CASSRWEVGDYGYTF. CDR3 DNA sequence: TGTGCCAGCAGCCGGTGGGAGGTGGGAGACTATGGCTACACCTTC. Looking up the rest from reference TRBV5-6 and TRBJ1-2 gives the full variable domain: DAGVTQSPTHLIKTRGQQVTLRCSPKSGHDTVSWYQQALGQGPQFIFQYYEEEERQRGNFPDRFSGHQFPNYSSELNVNALLLGDSALYLCASSRWEVGDYGYTFGSGTRLTVV.

This clone has a handful of counts. The sample contains more than one DNA sequence encoding this CDR3. This chain connects TRBV7-9 to TRBJ1-1; tentative D call: TRBD1 (5 bases). Trimming took 5 bases from V and 0 from J, leaving 13 bases between them. The length of the CDR3 is 15 residues. Germline loops: CDR1 SEHNR, CDR2 FQNEAQ (reference sequence). The CDR3 here is CASSPSGGMNTEAFF. For the CDR3, the DNA is TGTGCCAGCAGCCCAAGTGGGGGAATGAACACTGAAGCTTTCTTT.

For this clone: Other nucleotide sequences from this sample produce the same CDR3. CDR3 region: CASSPSSTGELFF. As DNA, the CDR3 is TGTGCCAGCAGCCCTTCGTCCACCGGGGAGCTGTTTTTT. The J gene is TRBJ2-2, the V gene TRBV11-2, with D uncertain. V gave up 5 bases and J gave up 4 bases, with 8 bases separating them. CDR1 and CDR2 from the germline V gene are SGHAT and FQNNGV. The CDR3 covers 13 residues.

A note on this clone: A much larger clone differs from this one at a single base, so this may be a read error. V is TRBV7-8 and J is TRBJ2-5; D is uncertain. The CDR3 has 13 residues. CDR1 is SGHVS, CDR2 FQNEAQ, per germline. V lost 0 bases to trimming and J lost 1 base, with 3 bases between them. The CDR3: CASSLASQETQYF. CDR3 coding DNA: TGTGCCAGCAGCTTAGCGTCCCAAGAGACCCAGTACTTC.

This clone came up many times. The rearrangement links TRBV5-1 to TRBJ2-5, with 8 bases lining up with TRBD1. CDR1 is SGHRS, CDR2 YFSETQ, per germline. J gave up 4 bases and V 6 bases, and 5 bases lay outside the gene matches. The CDR3 is made up of 13 amino acids. The CDR3, as DNA: TGCGCCAGCACGGAACAGGGGGGAGAGACCCAGTACTTC. Its translation: CASTEQGGETQYF. Full variable domain (missing parts from reference TRBV5-1 and TRBJ2-5): KAGVTQTPRYLIKTRGQQVTLSCSPISGHRSVSWYQQTPGQGLQFLFEYFSETQRNKGNFPGRFSGRQFSNSRSEMNVSTLELGDSALYLCASTEQGGETQYFGPGTRLLVL.

The gene calls are TRBV27 and TRBJ2-7, with D unclear. V gave up 10 bases and J gave up 6 bases, with 19 bases separating them. Germline loops: CDR1 MNHEY, CDR2 SMNVEV (reference sequence). The CDR3 is 13 residues long. CDR3 in DNA: TGTGCCACCCAGGATCGGCCCCTCTCCGAGCAGTACTTC. It specifies CATQDRPLSEQYF.

V usage is TRBV5-4 and J usage is TRBJ2-2, with TRBD2 identical over 8 bases. V trimming: 0 bases; J trimming: 5 bases; junction bases outside the gene matches: 6. CDR1 is SGHNT, CDR2 YYREEE, per germline (reference sequence). The CDR3 spans 16 residues. This CDR3 reads CASSLGREGGTGELFF. CDR3 coding DNA: TGTGCCAGCAGCTTGGGACGGGAGGGTGGTACCGGGGAGCTGTTTTTT.

Ten or more counts support this clone. Other DNA sequences in this specimen translate into the identical CDR3. The rearrangement joins TRBV20-1 to TRBJ2-5; no clear D. V lost 4 bases to trimming and J lost 4 bases, with 4 bases between them. This CDR3 contains 10 residues. Per the germline V gene, CDR1 is DFQATT and CDR2 is SNEGSKA (reference sequence). CDR3 loop: CSATIETQYF. The DNA for the CDR3 is TGCAGTGCTACCATAGAGACCCAGTACTTC.

This clone was found once. V usage is TRBV7-2 and J usage is TRBJ2-1; TRBD2 agrees at 10 bases. V was clipped by 5 bases and J by 9 bases; unmatched bases: 10. This CDR3 region has 15 residues. Per germline, CDR1 SGHTA and CDR2 FQGNSA. CDR3 in amino acids: CASSSSSGSFIEQFF. The CDR3 DNA sequence: TGTGCCAGCAGCAGTTCTAGCGGGAGTTTTATTGAGCAGTTCTTC.

V gene TRBV4-1 combines with J gene TRBJ1-1, with D unclear. Trimming shortened V by 1 base and J by 2 bases, and 11 bases separated the two germline ends. The CDR3 loop spans 15 amino acids. Germline CDR1 MGHRA, CDR2 YSYEKL. For the CDR3, the DNA is TGCGCCAGCAGCCAAGTTCAGCCGGCAAACACTGAAGCTTTCTTT. Translating it yields CASSQVQPANTEAFF.

The chain couples TRBV4-1 to TRBJ2-1; the D gene is possibly TRBD1 (6 bases). Germline V lookup: CDR1 MGHRA, CDR2 YSYEKL. The V end lost 0 bases, the J end lost 4 bases, and 16 bases lay between the germline ends. This CDR3 is built from 17 residues. Written as DNA, the CDR3 is TGCGCCAGCAGCCAAGAACCTGGGGGCGTAGGGTACAATGAGCAGTTCTTC. Its protein is CASSQEPGGVGYNEQFF.

The J gene is TRBJ1-2, the V gene TRBV28; D might be TRBD1 (6 bases). CDR1 is MDHEN, CDR2 SYDVKM, per germline. V was pared by 3 bases and J by 3 bases, with 11 bases between. The CDR3 sequence is 14 residues long. CDR3 protein: CASSLQGYYYGYTF. Here the CDR3 DNA reads TGTGCCAGCAGTTTGCAGGGGTATTACTATGGCTACACCTTC.

The chain couples TRBV6-5 to TRBJ2-1; D gene ambiguous. The CDR3 is 11 residues long. V was clipped by 6 bases and J by 10 bases, with 10 bases between them. Germline assignment: CDR1 MNHEY and CDR2 SVGAGI. CDR3 sequence reads: CASRSDREQFF. In DNA, the CDR3 is TGTGCCAGCAGATCGGATAGGGAGCAGTTCTTC.

The chain combines TRBV18 with TRBJ2-7; the D gene is possibly TRBD1 (5 bases). V lost 3 bases and J lost 3, with 15 bases in between. Looked up from germline, CDR1 is KGHSH and CDR2 is LQKENI. This CDR3 has 15 residues. The CDR3 region is CASSPPGRALYEQYF. The CDR3 nucleotides are TGTGCCAGCTCACCGCCTGGCAGGGCCCTCTACGAGCAGTACTTC.

This clone occurred many times. The genes are TRBV7-8 and TRBJ2-7; 7 positions match TRBD2. The CDR3 contains 14 residues. Germline CDR1 and CDR2: SGHVS and FQNEAQ. Trimming removed 2 bases from V and 2 bases from J; junction bases left unmatched: 3. In DNA, the CDR3 is TGTGCCAGCAGCTTACGCCGGGAGGCCTACGAGCAGTACTTC. It specifies CASSLRREAYEQYF.

This sequence joins TRBV19 and TRBJ2-7, with 8 bases lining up with TRBD1. Germline V CDR1 and CDR2: LNHDA, SQIVND (reference sequence). The J segment lost 3 bases and the V segment lost 6 bases, leaving 10 bases of the junction unmatched. This CDR3 is built from 15 residues. The CDR3 reads CASSTVGQGIYEQYF. DNA of the CDR3: TGTGCCAGTAGCACAGTCGGACAGGGAATCTACGAGCAGTACTTC.

V and J are TRBV5-4 and TRBJ2-2; the match to TRBD1 covers 7 bases. V shed 9 bases, J shed 1 base, and the junction held 6 bases outside the gene matches. CDR1 and CDR2 from the germline V gene are SGHNT and YYREEE (reference sequence). The CDR3 extends over 14 amino acids. The CDR3 nucleotides are TGTGCCACCGAGACAGGGAGGAACACCGGGGAGCTGTTTTTT. Protein: CATETGRNTGELFF.

The chain links TRBV13 to TRBJ1-2; TRBD1 matches at 7 bases. V lost 5 bases and J lost 6; bases outside the gene matches: 15. Germline assignment: CDR1 PRHDT and CDR2 FYEKMQ (reference sequence). The CDR3 is 16 amino acids. Here the CDR3 DNA reads TGTGCCAGCAGCCCGCGCCCAATACAGGGGTCTCATGGCTACACCTTC. It encodes CASSPRPIQGSHGYTF. The full variable domain, its missing parts supplied by reference TRBV13 and TRBJ1-2, is AAGVIQSPRHLIKEKRETATLKCYPIPRHDTVYWYQQGPGQDPQFLISFYEKMQSDKGSIPDRFSAQQFSDYHSELNMSSLELGDSALYFCASSPRPIQGSHGYTFGSGTRLTVV.